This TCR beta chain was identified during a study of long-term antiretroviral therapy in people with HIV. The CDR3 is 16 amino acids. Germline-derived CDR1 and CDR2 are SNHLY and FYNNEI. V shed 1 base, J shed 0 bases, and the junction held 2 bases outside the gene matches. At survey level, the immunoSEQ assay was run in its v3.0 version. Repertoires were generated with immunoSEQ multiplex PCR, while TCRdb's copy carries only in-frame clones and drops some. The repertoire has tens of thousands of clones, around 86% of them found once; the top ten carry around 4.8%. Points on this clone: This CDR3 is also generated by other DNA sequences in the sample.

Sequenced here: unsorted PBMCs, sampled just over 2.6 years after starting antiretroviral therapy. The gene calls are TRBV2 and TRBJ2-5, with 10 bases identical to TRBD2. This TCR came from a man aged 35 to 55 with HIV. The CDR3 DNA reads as TGTGCCAGCAGTGAAGGGACTAGCGGATACCAAGAGACCCAGTACTTC. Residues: CASSEGTSGYQETQYF.